Presented here are 18 T cell receptor beta chains from one specimen sequenced in a study of T cell repertoires in cytomegalovirus infection. TCRdb redid the calling of the reads with MiXCR, one entry per CDR3 protein. Of 360,000 or so distinct CDR3 sequences listed, nearly 35% are singletons. For these receptors, no antigen is known. This material consisted of cultured PBMCs, taken from culture after CMV antigen stimulation. The origin of the receptors is a human donor in good health (CMV status not recorded). Some clones in this sample may be carry-over from other donors' samples.

The chain has TRBV7-8 and TRBJ1-4, with no clear D. The V end was cut by 1 base, the J end by 8 bases, with 14 bases between. The germline CDR1 and CDR2 sequences are SGHVS and FQNEAQ. The CDR3 extends over 15 amino acids. For the CDR3, the DNA is TGTGCCAGCAGCTTAGAAGGGAACCAGGACGAAAAACTGTTTTTT. Its translation is CASSLEGNQDEKLFF. The full variable domain, completed using reference TRBV7-8 and TRBJ1-4, is GAGVSQSPRYKVAKRGQDVALRCDPISGHVSLFWYQQALGQGPEFLTYFQNEAQLDKSGLPSDRFFAERPEGSVSTLKIQRTQQEDSAVYLCASSLEGNQDEKLFFGSGTQLSVL.

This rearrangement joins TRBV6-2 or TRBV6-3 to TRBJ2-3, with TRBD2 matching 12 bases. Trimming at V came to 8 bases and at J to 4 bases, leaving 10 bases not matched to a gene. This CDR3 spans 16 amino acids. Germline-derived CDR1 and CDR2 are MNHEY and SVGEGT. Here the CDR3 reads CASPAGLAGYPDTQYF. The CDR3 nucleotides are TGTGCCAGCCCCGCCGGACTAGCGGGATATCCAGATACGCAGTATTTT.

The chain uses TRBV5-4 and TRBJ1-2; D not certain. Germline V gives CDR1 SGHNT, CDR2 YYREEE (reference sequence). Deletions cut 0 bases from V and 0 bases from J, with 3 bases between. The CDR3 spans 13 residues. Here the CDR3 reads CASSLDPNYGYTF. The CDR3 DNA sequence: TGTGCCAGCAGCTTGGATCCTAACTATGGCTACACCTTC.

This clonotype was detected only a few times. The chain uses TRBV19 and TRBJ1-4; 9 nucleotides line up with TRBD1. The J segment lost 8 bases and the V segment lost 6 bases, leaving 10 bases of the junction unmatched. CDR3 length: 15 amino acids. Per the germline V gene, CDR1 is LNHDA and CDR2 is SQIVND (reference sequence). DNA for the CDR3: TGTGCCAGTAGACAACTACAGGGGGCAAACGAAAAACTGTTTTTT. Encoded protein: CASRQLQGANEKLFF.

V usage is TRBV6-5 and J usage is TRBJ2-1; 9 bases are a match to TRBD2. The V and J ends lost 8 bases and 9 bases, in that order; junction bases with no gene match: 8. Germline V lookup: CDR1 MNHEY, CDR2 SVGAGI. The CDR3 contains 13 residues. The CDR3 is CASYGREGGEQFF. The CDR3 region has the DNA TGTGCCAGCTATGGGCGGGAGGGCGGTGAGCAGTTCTTC.

V gene TRBV4-1 combines with J gene TRBJ2-1; D call uncertain. From germline, CDR1 is MGHRA and CDR2 YSYEKL. Trimming removed 4 bases from V and 6 bases from J, with 16 bases in between. The CDR3 is made up of 15 amino acids. CDR3 sequence reads: CASSRSDLSGNEQFF. The CDR3 nucleotides are TGCGCCAGCAGCCGATCCGATTTGTCTGGCAATGAGCAGTTCTTC.

The sample holds a few counts of this clonotype. The chain is built from TRBV25-1 and TRBJ1-4; tentative D call: TRBD1 (6 bases). This CDR3 contains 15 residues. The V end was cut by 4 bases, the J end by 5 bases, with 14 bases between. Germline-derived CDR1 and CDR2 are MGHDK and SYGVNS. Here the CDR3 reads CASSAQGDPNEKLFF. CDR3 nucleotides: TGTGCCAGCAGTGCACAGGGAGACCCCAATGAAAAACTGTTTTTT.

This clonotype was detected only a few times. J is TRBJ2-1 and V is TRBV24-1, with D unresolved. Trimming left V 5 bases short and J 10 bases short, with 11 bases between. Germline V CDR1 and CDR2: KGHDR, SFDVKD. This CDR3 has 12 residues. The CDR3 is CATSVGAAEQFF. CDR3 coding DNA: TGTGCCACCAGTGTCGGAGCCGCCGAGCAGTTCTTC.

V is TRBV19 and J is TRBJ2-1; D is unclear. This CDR3 comprises 14 residues. V was pared by 7 bases and J by 6 bases, with 16 bases between. The V gene's germline CDR1 is LNHDA and CDR2 SQIVND (reference sequence). CDR3 loop: CASNPAISRNEQFF. The CDR3 DNA follows: TGTGCCAGTAACCCAGCGATTTCCCGCAATGAGCAGTTCTTC.

This clonotype was found once. The rearrangement uses TRBV4-1 and TRBJ2-1; tentatively, D is TRBD2 (5 bases). This CDR3 has 14 residues. V shed 4 bases and J shed 9 bases, with 16 bases lying between them. From germline, CDR1 is MGHRA and CDR2 YSYEKL. The CDR3 loop reads CASSPNGLRGEQFF. The DNA of the CDR3 is TGCGCCAGCAGCCCCAATGGACTCCGAGGTGAGCAGTTCTTC.

The chain combines TRBV29-1 with TRBJ2-1, with unresolved D. The V gene lost 2 bases and the J gene lost 6 bases, with 5 bases spanning the gap. Germline CDR1 is SQVTM and CDR2 is ANQGSEA. The CDR3 length is 11 residues. For the CDR3, the DNA is TGCAGCGTTGAAAAGATCAATGAGCAGTTCTTC. Translating it yields CSVEKINEQFF.

This chain joins TRBV12-5 and TRBJ2-3; 10 positions match TRBD2. Germline V gene data show CDR1 as LGHNT and CDR2 as FRNRAP. The length of the CDR3 is 16 residues. V trimming: 9 bases; J trimming: 0 bases; junction bases outside the gene matches: 9. The CDR3: CASGLGLARSTDTQYF. The DNA of the CDR3 is TGTGCTAGCGGACTGGGACTAGCGAGAAGCACAGATACGCAGTATTTT.

V and J are TRBV7-2 and TRBJ2-7; 7 nucleotides agree with TRBD1. With 1 base clipped from V and 3 bases from J, the junction kept 3 bases outside the gene matches. The CDR3 runs to 14 residues. Germline values: CDR1 SGHTA, CDR2 FQGNSA. The DNA for the CDR3 is TGTGCCAGCAGCTTAGAGACAGGGAACTACGAGCAGTACTTC. Translated: CASSLETGNYEQYF.

The chain carries TRBV27 and TRBJ2-7; D uncertain. Trimming removed 6 bases from V and 5 bases from J, with 23 bases in between. There are 16 residues in the CDR3. Per germline, CDR1 MNHEY and CDR2 SMNVEV (reference sequence). The CDR3 loop reads CASSPLVSGSIDEQYV. CDR3 nucleotide sequence: TGTGCCAGCAGCCCGCTGGTGTCTGGATCTATCGACGAGCAGTACGTC.

This clonotype was counted a few times. V is TRBV7-3 and J is TRBJ2-1; D possibly corresponds to TRBD2 (6 bases). This CDR3 has 16 residues. Germline lookup yields CDR1 SGHTA and CDR2 FQGTGA. Trimming took off 2 bases at V and 1 base at J, with 12 bases between the two ends. The CDR3 sequence is CASSLLGSRSYNEQFF. CDR3 nucleotides: TGTGCCAGCAGCTTACTCGGGAGTAGGTCCTACAATGAGCAGTTCTTC.

This clonotype was recorded at least ten times. V is TRBV7-2 and J is TRBJ1-2, with TRBD1 as a possible D gene (6 bases). The CDR3 totals 14 residues. The germline gives CDR1 SGHTA, CDR2 FQGNSA. Trimming took 5 bases from V and 4 from J, leaving 14 bases between them. In DNA form, the CDR3 reads TGTGCCAGCAGCAGGCCCGAGGGGGGCTATGGCTACACCTTC. Its protein is CASSRPEGGYGYTF.

The chain has TRBV14 and TRBJ1-1; D gene ambiguous. The V end lost 8 bases, the J end lost 3 bases, and 13 bases lay between the germline ends. Germline V gives CDR1 SGHDN, CDR2 FVKESK. CDR3 size: 13 residues. As DNA, the CDR3 is TGTGCCAGCGGAAAGGGCACCGACACTGAAGCTTTCTTT. Translating gives CASGKGTDTEAFF. Supplemented by reference TRBV14 and TRBJ1-1, the full variable domain reads EAGVTQFPSHSVIEKGQTVTLRCDPISGHDNLYWYRRVMGKEIKFLLHFVKESKQDESGMPNNRFLAERTGGTYSTLKVQPAELEDSGVYFCASGKGTDTEAFFGQGTRLTVV.

The V and J genes are TRBV7-6 and TRBJ1-2; the D is unclear. Germline CDR1 and CDR2: SGHVS and FNYEAQ. V lost 4 bases to trimming and J lost 7 bases, with 19 bases between them. The CDR3 runs 15 residues. The CDR3 DNA follows: TGTGCCAGCAGCTCAGAACAAGGGTGGGAACGTGGCTACACCTTC. Translating it yields CASSSEQGWERGYTF.